The clone carrying this T cell receptor (beta chain) was seen ten or more times. The antigen remains undetermined. Patients counted as stable if ophthalmopathy did not develop within 18 months. The record originates from a study of T cells in Graves' hyperthyroidism and ophthalmopathy. RNA transcripts yielded amplified TCR beta CDR3 regions. The HTBI primer set was used in a first-round RT-PCR of the TCR CDR3. MiXCR, run by TCRdb on the multiplex PCR reads, gives a single entry per CDR3 protein. This table has some 740,000 distinct CDR3 sequences, 12% to 15% appearing once. Study-wide points: Classification by a 13 V-J model distinguished ophthalmopathy from stable hyperthyroidism. Ophthalmopathy prediction by the model preceded onset by a median approximately 6.9 months. The blood repertoire included most of the expanded thyroid clonotypes above 0.001.

CDR3 size: 15 residues. The germline CDR1 and CDR2 sequences are KGHSH and LQKENI. With V trimmed by 6 bases and J by 7 bases, 12 bases remained unmatched. Sequences were obtained from blood. The chain couples TRBV18 to TRBJ2-1, with 7 bases that match TRBD1. This sequence originates from a woman between 18 and 29 years old with Graves' hyperthyroidism. CDR3: CASSRTGTGDNEQFF. The CDR3 DNA follows: TGTGCCAGCTCCCGGACGGGAACAGGGGATAATGAGCAGTTCTTC.